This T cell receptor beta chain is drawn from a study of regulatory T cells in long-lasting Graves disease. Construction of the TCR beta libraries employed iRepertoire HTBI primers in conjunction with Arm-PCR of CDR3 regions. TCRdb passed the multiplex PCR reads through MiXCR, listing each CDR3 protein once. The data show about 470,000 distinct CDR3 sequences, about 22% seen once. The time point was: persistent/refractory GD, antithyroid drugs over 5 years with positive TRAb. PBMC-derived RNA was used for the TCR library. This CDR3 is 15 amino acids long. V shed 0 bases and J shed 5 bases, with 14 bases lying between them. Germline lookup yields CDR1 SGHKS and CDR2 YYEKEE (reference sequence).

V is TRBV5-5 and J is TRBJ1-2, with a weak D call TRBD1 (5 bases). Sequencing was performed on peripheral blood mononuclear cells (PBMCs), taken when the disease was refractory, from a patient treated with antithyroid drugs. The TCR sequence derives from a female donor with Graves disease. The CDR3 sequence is CASSLADPRGYGYTF. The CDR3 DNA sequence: TGTGCCAGCAGCTTGGCAGATCCTCGGGGGTATGGCTACACCTTC.